The entry below describes one T cell receptor (beta chain). Patients were newly diagnosed with stage II-IVA oral cavity squamous cell carcinoma without prior systemic or radiation treatment. The sample is drawn from a study of neoadjuvant anti-PD-1 for oral cavity cancer. The overall study: Patients mostly received three to four biweekly nivolumab doses at 3 mg/kg before surgery. Patients without progression received a fourth nivolumab dose around day 43, then surgical resection on days 50-56.

Most PBMC samples had 400 to 550 ng input DNA in six replicates. Profiling relied on immunoSEQ multiplex PCR, and the TCRdb table lists in-frame clones only, not all of them. In the table there are roughly 18,000 clones, about 65% of which are singletons. CDR3 length: 16 residues. Germline assignment: CDR1 SGHRS and CDR2 YFSETQ. After removal of 0 bases from V and 5 bases from J, the junction contained 6 bases not matched to a gene. The sequencing used PBMCs, collected before nivolumab (anti-PD-1) treatment. The receptor comes from a person aged 40 to 85 with oral cavity squamous cell carcinoma. The chain combines TRBV5-1 with TRBJ2-7; 12 nucleotides match TRBD2. The CDR3 spells CASSLGSSGRDDEQYF. The DNA of the CDR3 is TGCGCCAGCAGCTTGGGGTCTAGCGGGAGGGACGACGAGCAGTACTTC.